This T cell receptor beta chain was sequenced for a study of OX40 agonist ivuxolimab in advanced cancers. This clone showed up just a few times. The assay was immunoSEQ multiplex PCR, and TCRdb's table has in-frame clones only and misses some. The profile shows about 36,000 clones, about 80% of them singletons. The V segment lost 3 bases and the J segment 1 base; nucleotides outside the gene matches: 3. Germline loops: CDR1 SEHNR, CDR2 FQNEAQ (reference sequence). The CDR3 runs 15 residues. The specimen comprised CD4+ or CD8+ T cells sorted from blood, sampled in a trial of the OX40 agonist ivuxolimab. The sequence came from an adult with an advanced solid tumor such as melanoma, head and neck, liver or kidney cancer. This rearrangement joins TRBV7-9 to TRBJ1-1, with TRBD1 matching over 9 bases. CDR3 DNA sequence: TGTGCCAGCAGCTTCGGGACAGGGAGGAACACTGAAGCTTTCTTT. Its translation is CASSFGTGRNTEAFF.